The TCR beta chain under discussion was sequenced for a study of control samples from healthy donors and cancer patients. Assay used: immunoSEQ multiplex PCR; TCRdb lists only in-frame clones, some missing. The table shows more than 70,000 clones, with roughly 90% occurring only once. Trimming removed 2 bases from V and 1 base from J; junction bases left unmatched: 12. CDR1 SGHVS and CDR2 FNYEAQ come from the germline V gene. The CDR3 spans 19 residues. This clone was recorded only once. This receptor was obtained from a woman in her 30s in good health. The rearrangement links TRBV7-6 to TRBJ2-2; 8 bases map to TRBD1. The sample was blood. CDR3 sequence: CASSLPKGGGTGNTGELFF. The CDR3 DNA reads as TGTGCCAGCAGCTTACCGAAGGGAGGCGGGACAGGGAACACCGGGGAGCTGTTTTTT.